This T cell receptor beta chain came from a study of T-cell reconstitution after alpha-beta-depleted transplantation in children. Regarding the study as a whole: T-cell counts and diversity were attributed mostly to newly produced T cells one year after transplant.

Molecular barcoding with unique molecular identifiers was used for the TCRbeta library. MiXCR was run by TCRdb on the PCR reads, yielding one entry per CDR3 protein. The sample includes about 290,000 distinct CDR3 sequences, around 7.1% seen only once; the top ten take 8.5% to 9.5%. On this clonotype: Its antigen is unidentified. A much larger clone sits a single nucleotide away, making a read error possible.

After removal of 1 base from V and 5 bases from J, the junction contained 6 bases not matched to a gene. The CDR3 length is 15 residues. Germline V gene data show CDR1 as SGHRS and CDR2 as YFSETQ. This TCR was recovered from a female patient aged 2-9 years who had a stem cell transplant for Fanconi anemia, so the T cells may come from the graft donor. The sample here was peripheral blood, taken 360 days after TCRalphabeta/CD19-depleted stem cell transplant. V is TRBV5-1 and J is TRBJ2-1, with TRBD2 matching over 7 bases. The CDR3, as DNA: TGCGCCAGCAGCTTGTATCGGACTAGAAACAATGAGCAGTTCTTC. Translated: CASSLYRTRNNEQFF.